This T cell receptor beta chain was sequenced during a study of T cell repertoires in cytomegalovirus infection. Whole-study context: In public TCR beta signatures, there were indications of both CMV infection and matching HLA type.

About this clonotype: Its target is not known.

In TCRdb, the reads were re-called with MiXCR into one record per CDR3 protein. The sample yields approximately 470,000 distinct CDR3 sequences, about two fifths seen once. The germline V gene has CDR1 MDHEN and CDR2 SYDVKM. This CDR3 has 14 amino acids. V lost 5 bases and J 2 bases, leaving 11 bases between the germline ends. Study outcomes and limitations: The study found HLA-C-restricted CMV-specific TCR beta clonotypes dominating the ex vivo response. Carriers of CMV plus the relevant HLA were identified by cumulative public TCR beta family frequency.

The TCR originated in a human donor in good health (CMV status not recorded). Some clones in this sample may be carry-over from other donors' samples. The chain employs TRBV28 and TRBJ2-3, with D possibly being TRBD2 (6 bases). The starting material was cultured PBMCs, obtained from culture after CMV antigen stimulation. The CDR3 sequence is CASSLRDFTDTQYF. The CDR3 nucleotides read TGTGCCAGCAGTCTAAGGGACTTCACAGATACGCAGTATTTT. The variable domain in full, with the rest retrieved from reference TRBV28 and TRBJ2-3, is DVKVTQSSRYLVKRTGEKVFLECVQDMDHENMFWYRQDPGLGLRLIYFSYDVKMKEKGDIPEGYSVSREKKERFSLILESASTNQTSMYLCASSLRDFTDTQYFGPGTRLTVL.